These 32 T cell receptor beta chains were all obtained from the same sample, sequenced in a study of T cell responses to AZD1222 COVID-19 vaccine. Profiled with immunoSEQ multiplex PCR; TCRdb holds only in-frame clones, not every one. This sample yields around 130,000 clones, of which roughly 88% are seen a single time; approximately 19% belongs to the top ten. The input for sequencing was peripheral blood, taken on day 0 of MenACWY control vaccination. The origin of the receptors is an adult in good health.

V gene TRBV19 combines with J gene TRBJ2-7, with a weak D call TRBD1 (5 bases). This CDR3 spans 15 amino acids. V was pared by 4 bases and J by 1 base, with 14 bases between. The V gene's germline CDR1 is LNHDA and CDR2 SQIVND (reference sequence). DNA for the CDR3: TGTGCCAGTAGTACGCGAAGGGGTGAATCCTACGAGCAGTACTTC. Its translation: CASSTRRGESYEQYF.

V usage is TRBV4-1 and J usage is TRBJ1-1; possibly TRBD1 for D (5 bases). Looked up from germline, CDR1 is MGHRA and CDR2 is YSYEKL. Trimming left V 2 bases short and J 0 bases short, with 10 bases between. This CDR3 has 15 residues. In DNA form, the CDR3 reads TGCGCCAGCAGCCAAATTGGGGGAATGAACACTGAAGCTTTCTTT. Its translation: CASSQIGGMNTEAFF.

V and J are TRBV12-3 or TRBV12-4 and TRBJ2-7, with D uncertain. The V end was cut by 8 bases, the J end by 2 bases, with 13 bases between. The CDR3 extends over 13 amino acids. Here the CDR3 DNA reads TGTGCCAGCGCCTGGAGCGCCGCCTACGAGCAGTACTTC. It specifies CASAWSAAYEQYF.

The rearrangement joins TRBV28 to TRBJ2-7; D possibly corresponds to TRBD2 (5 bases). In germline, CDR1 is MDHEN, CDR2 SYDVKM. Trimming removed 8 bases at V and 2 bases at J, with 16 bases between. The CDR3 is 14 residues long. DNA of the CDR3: TGTGCCAGCGGAACTAGTACTCCGCCCTACGAGCAGTACTTC. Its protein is CASGTSTPPYEQYF.

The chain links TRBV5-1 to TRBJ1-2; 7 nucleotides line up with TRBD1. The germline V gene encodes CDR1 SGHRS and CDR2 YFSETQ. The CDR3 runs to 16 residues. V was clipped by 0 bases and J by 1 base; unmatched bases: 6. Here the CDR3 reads CASSLEPGQNNYGYTF. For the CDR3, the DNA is TGCGCCAGCAGCTTGGAACCGGGACAGAATAACTATGGCTACACCTTC. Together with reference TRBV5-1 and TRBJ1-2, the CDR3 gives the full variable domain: KAGVTQTPRYLIKTRGQQVTLSCSPISGHRSVSWYQQTPGQGLQFLFEYFSETQRNKGNFPGRFSGRQFSNSRSEMNVSTLELGDSALYLCASSLEPGQNNYGYTFGSGTRLTVV.

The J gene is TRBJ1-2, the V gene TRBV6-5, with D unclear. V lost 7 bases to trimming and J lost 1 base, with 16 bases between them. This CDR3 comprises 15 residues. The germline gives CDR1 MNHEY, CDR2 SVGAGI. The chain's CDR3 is CASTTIGSLNYGYTF. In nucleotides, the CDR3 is TGTGCCAGCACTACGATAGGGAGTCTTAACTATGGCTACACCTTC.

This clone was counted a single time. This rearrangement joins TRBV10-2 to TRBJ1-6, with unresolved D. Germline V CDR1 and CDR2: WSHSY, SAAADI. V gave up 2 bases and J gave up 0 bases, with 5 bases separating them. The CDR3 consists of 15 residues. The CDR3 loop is CASSEDSSYNSPLHF. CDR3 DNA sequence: TGCGCCAGCAGTGAGGATTCCTCCTATAATTCACCCCTCCACTTT.

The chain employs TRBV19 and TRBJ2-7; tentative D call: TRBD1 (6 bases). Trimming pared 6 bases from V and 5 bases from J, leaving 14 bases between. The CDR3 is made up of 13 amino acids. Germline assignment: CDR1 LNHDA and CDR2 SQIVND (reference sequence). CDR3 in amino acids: CASRDSGRDEQYF. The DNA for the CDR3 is TGTGCCAGTAGGGACAGCGGCAGGGACGAGCAGTACTTC.

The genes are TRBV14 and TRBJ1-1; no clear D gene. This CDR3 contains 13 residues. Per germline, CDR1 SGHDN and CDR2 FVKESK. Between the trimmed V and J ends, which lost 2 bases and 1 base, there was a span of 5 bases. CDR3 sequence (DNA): TGTGCCAGCAGCCAATGGTGGAACACTGAAGCTTTCTTT. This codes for CASSQWWNTEAFF.

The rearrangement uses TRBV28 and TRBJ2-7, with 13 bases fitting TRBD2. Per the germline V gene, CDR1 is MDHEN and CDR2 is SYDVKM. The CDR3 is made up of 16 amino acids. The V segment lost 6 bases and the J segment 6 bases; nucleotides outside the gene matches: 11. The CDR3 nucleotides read TGTGCCAGCAGCCGGGGACTAGCGGGACGTCGGGTCGAGCAGTACTTC. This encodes CASSRGLAGRRVEQYF.

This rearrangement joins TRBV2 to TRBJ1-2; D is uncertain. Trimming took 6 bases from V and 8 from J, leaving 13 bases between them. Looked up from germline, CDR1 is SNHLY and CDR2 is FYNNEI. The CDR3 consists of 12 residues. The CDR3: CASRALVEGYTF. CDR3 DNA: TGTGCCAGCAGAGCCTTGGTTGAAGGCTACACCTTC. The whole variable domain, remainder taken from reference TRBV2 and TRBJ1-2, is EPEVTQTPSHQVTQMGQEVILRCVPISNHLYFYWYRQILGQKVEFLVSFYNNEISEKSEIFDDQFSVERPDGSNFTLKIRSTKLEDSAMYFCASRALVEGYTFGSGTRLTVV.

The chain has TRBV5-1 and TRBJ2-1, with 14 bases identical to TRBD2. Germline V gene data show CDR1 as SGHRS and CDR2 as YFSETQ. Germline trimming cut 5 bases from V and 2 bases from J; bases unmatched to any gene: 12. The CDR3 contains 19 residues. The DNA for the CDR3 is TGCGCCAGCAGGGGAGGGACTAGCGGGGGCCGAGCCACCTACAATGAGCAGTTCTTC. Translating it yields CASRGGTSGGRATYNEQFF.

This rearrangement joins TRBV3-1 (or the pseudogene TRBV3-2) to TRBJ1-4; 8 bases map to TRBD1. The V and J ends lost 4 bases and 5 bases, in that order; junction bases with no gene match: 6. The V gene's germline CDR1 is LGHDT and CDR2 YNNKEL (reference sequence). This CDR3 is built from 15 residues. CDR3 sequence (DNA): TGTGCCAGCAGCCTGACAGGGGCCCTAAATGAAAAACTGTTTTTT. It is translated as CASSLTGALNEKLFF.

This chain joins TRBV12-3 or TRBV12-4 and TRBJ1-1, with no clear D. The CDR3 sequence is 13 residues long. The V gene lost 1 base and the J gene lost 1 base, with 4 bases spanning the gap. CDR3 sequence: CASSLDPNTEAFF. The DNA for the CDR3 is TGTGCCAGCAGTTTAGACCCGAACACTGAAGCTTTCTTT.

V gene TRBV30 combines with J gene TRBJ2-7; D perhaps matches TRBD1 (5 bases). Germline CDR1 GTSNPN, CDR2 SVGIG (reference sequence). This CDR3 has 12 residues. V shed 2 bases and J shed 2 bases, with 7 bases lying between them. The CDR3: CAWSQGTYEQYF. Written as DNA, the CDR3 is TGTGCCTGGAGTCAGGGAACCTACGAGCAGTACTTC.

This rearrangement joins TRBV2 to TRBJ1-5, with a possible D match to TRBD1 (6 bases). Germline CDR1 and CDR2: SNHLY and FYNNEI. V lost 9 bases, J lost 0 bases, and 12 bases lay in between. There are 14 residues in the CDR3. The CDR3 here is CASRGGYSNQPQHF. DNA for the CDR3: TGTGCCAGTAGGGGGGGGTATAGCAATCAGCCCCAGCATTTT.

CDR3 in DNA: TGTGCCAGCAGCTTAGCCAGGAACACCTTCTCCTACGAGCAGTACTTC. Translating it yields CASSLARNTFSYEQYF. The chain joins TRBV7-8 to TRBJ2-7, with unresolved D. Germline-derived CDR1 and CDR2 are SGHVS and FQNEAQ. This CDR3 region has 16 residues. V was trimmed by 0 bases and J by 0 bases, leaving 12 bases between them.

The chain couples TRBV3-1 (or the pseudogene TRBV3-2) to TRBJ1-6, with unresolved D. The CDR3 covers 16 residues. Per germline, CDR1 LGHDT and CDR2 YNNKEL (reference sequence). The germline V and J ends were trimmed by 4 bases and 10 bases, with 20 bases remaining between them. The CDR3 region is CASSRTNRVLASPLHF. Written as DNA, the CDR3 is TGTGCCAGCAGCCGTACAAACCGGGTCCTTGCATCACCCCTCCACTTT.

CDR3 protein: CAWQPGPSEKLFF. The CDR3 DNA reads TGTGCCTGGCAACCGGGACCCTCAGAAAAACTGTTTTTT. The J gene is TRBJ1-4, the V gene TRBV30; D is possibly TRBD1 (5 bases). Trimming shortened V by 5 bases and J by 8 bases, and 15 bases separated the two germline ends. The CDR3 length is 13 residues. Germline V gene lookup returns CDR1 GTSNPN and CDR2 SVGIG (reference sequence).

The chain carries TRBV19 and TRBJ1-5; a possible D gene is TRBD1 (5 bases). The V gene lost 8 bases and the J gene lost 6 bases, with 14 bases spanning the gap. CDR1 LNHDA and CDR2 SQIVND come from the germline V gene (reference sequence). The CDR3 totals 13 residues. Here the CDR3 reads CASQQAAGQPQHF. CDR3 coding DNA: TGTGCCAGTCAACAGGCGGCGGGTCAGCCCCAGCATTTT.

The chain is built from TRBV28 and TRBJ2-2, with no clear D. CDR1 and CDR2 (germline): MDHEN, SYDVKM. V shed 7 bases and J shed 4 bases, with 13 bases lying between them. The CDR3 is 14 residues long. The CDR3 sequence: CASKASYPTGELFF. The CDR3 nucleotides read TGTGCCAGCAAGGCCAGTTACCCCACCGGGGAGCTGTTTTTT. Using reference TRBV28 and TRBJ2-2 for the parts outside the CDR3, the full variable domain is DVKVTQSSRYLVKRTGEKVFLECVQDMDHENMFWYRQDPGLGLRLIYFSYDVKMKEKGDIPEGYSVSREKKERFSLILESASTNQTSMYLCASKASYPTGELFFGEGSRLTVL.

This chain's CDR3 is CASSGAGGANTGELFF. CDR3 in DNA: TGTGCCAGCAGCGGAGCGGGAGGAGCGAACACCGGGGAGCTGTTTTTT. The chain couples TRBV5-5 to TRBJ2-2; 9 bases agree with TRBD2. Germline trimming cut 4 bases from V and 0 bases from J; bases unmatched to any gene: 4. The CDR3 contains 16 residues. Germline CDR1 and CDR2: SGHKS and YYEKEE (reference sequence).

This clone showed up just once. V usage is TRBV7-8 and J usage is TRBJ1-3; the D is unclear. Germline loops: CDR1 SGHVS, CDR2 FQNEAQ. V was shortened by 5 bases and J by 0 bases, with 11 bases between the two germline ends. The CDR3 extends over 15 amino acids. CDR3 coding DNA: TGTGCCAGCAGCCCGATGTGGAACTCTGGAAACACCATATATTTT. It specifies CASSPMWNSGNTIYF.

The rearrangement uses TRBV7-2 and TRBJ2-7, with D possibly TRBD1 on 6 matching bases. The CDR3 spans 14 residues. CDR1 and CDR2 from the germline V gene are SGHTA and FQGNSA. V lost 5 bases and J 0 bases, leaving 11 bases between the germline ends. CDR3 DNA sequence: TGTGCCAGCAGCAAGGACAGTGGCTCCTACGAGCAGTACTTC. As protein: CASSKDSGSYEQYF.

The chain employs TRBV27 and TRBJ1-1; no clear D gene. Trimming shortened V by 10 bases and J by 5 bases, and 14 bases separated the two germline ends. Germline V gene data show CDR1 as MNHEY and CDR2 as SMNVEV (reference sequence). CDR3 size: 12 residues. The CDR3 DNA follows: TGTGCCACCTTCAATAGAATGACTGAAGCTTTCTTT. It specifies CATFNRMTEAFF.

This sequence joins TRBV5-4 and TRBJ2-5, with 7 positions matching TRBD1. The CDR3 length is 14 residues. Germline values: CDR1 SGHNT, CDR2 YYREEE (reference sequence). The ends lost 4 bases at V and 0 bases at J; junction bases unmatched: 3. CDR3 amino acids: CASSKGQYQETQYF. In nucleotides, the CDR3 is TGTGCCAGCAGCAAGGGACAGTACCAAGAGACCCAGTACTTC.

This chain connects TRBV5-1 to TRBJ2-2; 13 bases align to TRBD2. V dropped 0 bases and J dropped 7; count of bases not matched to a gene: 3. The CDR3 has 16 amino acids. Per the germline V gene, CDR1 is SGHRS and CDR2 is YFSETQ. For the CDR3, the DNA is TGCGCCAGCAGCTTGGGACTAGCGGGAGGTCTCGGGGAGCTGTTTTTT. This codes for CASSLGLAGGLGELFF.

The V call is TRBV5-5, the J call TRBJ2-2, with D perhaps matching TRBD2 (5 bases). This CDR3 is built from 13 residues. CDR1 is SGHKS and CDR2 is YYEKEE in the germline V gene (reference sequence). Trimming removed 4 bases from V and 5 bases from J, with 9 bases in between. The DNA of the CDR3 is TGTGCCAGCAGCCTACCGGGGACCGGGGAGCTGTTTTTT. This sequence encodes CASSLPGTGELFF.

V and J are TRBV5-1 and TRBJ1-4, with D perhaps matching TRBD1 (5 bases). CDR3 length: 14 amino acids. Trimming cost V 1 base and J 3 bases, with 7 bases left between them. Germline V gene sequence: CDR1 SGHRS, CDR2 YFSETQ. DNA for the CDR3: TGCGCCAGCAGCTTGAGACAGCCTAATGAAAAACTGTTTTTT. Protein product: CASSLRQPNEKLFF.

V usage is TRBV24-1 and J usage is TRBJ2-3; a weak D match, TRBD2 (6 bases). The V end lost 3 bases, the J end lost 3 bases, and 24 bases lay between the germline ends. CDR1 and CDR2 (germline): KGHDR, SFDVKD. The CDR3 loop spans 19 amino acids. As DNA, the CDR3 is TGTGCCACCAGTGATCCCTCGGGACCTCTCGTACGGGGGACAGATACGCAGTATTTT. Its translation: CATSDPSGPLVRGTDTQYF.

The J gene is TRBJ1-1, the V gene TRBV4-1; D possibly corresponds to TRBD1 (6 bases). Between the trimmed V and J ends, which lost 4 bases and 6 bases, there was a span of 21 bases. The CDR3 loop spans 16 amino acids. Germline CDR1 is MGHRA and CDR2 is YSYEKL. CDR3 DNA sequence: TGCGCCAGCAGCCCCTCCCCGGCGGGTCCAGGGGCTGAAGCTTTCTTT. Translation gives CASSPSPAGPGAEAFF.

CDR3 residues: CASSRSSNTGVGYTF. Written as DNA, the CDR3 is TGTGCCAGCAGTCGCTCCTCTAATACAGGGGTGGGCTACACCTTC. J is TRBJ1-2 and V is TRBV2, with 7 bases matching TRBD1. CDR3 size: 15 residues. Germline loops: CDR1 SNHLY, CDR2 FYNNEI. The V and J ends lost 5 bases and 8 bases, in that order; junction bases with no gene match: 14.